This T cell receptor (beta chain) came from a study of Graves' ophthalmopathy and Graves' hyperthyroidism. Orbital computed tomography and thyroid ultrasound, along with TRAb, serum thyroxine and clinical symptoms, underpinned diagnosis. Germline CDR1 reads KGHDR; CDR2 reads SFDVKD. V was trimmed by 0 bases and J by 7 bases, leaving 17 bases between them. The CDR3 totals 17 residues. General study findings and limits: Ophthalmopathy cases were distinguished from stable hyperthyroidism by a 13-signature model, reaching around 88% sensitivity and about 81% specificity.

The authors amplified TCR beta CDR3 regions, and they did so from RNA transcripts for repertoire sequencing. RT-PCR with HTBI primers came first, then second-round multiplex PCR. One entry per CDR3 protein, called by TCRdb with MiXCR from the multiplex PCR reads. The sample yields some 350,000 distinct CDR3 sequences, roughly a sixth seen once. This clonotype was observed many times. No antigen is known for it. Material: peripheral blood. The TCR comes from an adult woman with stable Graves' hyperthyroidism. This chain connects TRBV24-1 to TRBJ2-2; possible D gene TRBD1, 5 bases. In nucleotides, the CDR3 is TGTGCCACCAGTGATTTGGGTGGACAAGGCGGCAACGGGGAGCTGTTTTTT. As protein: CATSDLGGQGGNGELFF.